These 15 T cell receptor beta chains were sequenced from one sample in a study of T cells in Graves' hyperthyroidism and ophthalmopathy (dated by TCRdb to the late 2010s). The receptor library was made with multiplex PCR. Instrument used: Illumina HiSeq 2000. Amplification of TCR beta CDR3 regions was carried out from RNA transcripts. A first-round RT-PCR of the TCR CDR3 used the HTBI primer set with the Qiagen OneStep RT-PCR kit. The raw public reads went through TCRdb reprocessing: fastp at Q25, MiXCR clone calling, in-frame beta chains kept. Each entry merges the rows of one CDR3 protein and shows their most common DNA and genes. In all, the sample holds 600,000 to 650,000 distinct CDR3 sequences, and around 21% of those were seen once. The ten largest clones take up 30% to 40% of the sample. The sequencing input was blood. The source is a man younger than 40 with Graves' ophthalmopathy.

The chain is built from TRBV20-1 and TRBJ2-3; 8 bases line up with TRBD2. V lost 8 bases to trimming and J lost 4 bases; unmatched junction nucleotides: 5. CDR1 is DFQATT, CDR2 SNEGSKA, per germline (reference sequence). The CDR3 is made up of 12 amino acids. CDR3 loop: CSPMTSADTQYF. The CDR3 nucleotides are TGCAGTCCGATGACTAGCGCAGATACGCAGTATTTT.

The gene calls are TRBV30 and TRBJ1-5; 9 nucleotides line up with TRBD1. V trimming: 8 bases; J trimming: 2 bases; junction bases outside the gene matches: 10. The CDR3 is 15 amino acids. In germline, CDR1 is GTSNPN, CDR2 SVGIG (reference sequence). The CDR3 sequence: CASQQGALGNQPQHF. CDR3 DNA: TGTGCCAGCCAACAGGGGGCCCTGGGCAATCAGCCCCAGCATTTT.

The chain has TRBV7-8 and TRBJ1-5, with 7 bases that match TRBD1. Germline values: CDR1 SGHVS, CDR2 FQNEAQ. The CDR3 has 15 residues. V lost 4 bases, J lost 7 bases, and 10 bases stayed unmatched. The CDR3 reads CASSSGGGLVQPQHF. The CDR3, as DNA: TGTGCCAGCAGCTCAGGAGGGGGCTTGGTACAGCCCCAGCATTTT.

As regards this clonotype: A much larger clone differs by one base, so this may be a read error. The chain is built from TRBV28 and TRBJ1-1, with D possibly being TRBD1 (5 bases). The CDR3 is 14 amino acids. Per the germline V gene, CDR1 is MDHEN and CDR2 is SYDVKM. V lost 3 bases, J lost 3 bases, and 11 bases lay in between. The CDR3 DNA reads TGTGCCAGCAGTTTTCGGGGGGGGTACACTGAAGCTTTCTTT. Its protein is CASSFRGGYTEAFF.

V and J are TRBV6-1 and TRBJ2-2; tentatively, D is TRBD2 (5 bases). Trimming pared 6 bases from V and 8 bases from J, leaving 16 bases between. This CDR3 is 14 amino acids long. The V gene's germline CDR1 is MNHNS and CDR2 SASEGT. The chain's CDR3 is CASSPVTSSGELFF. CDR3 nucleotide sequence: TGTGCCAGCAGCCCGGTTACTAGTTCGGGGGAGCTGTTTTTT.

V and J are TRBV30 and TRBJ2-5; possibly TRBD2 for D (6 bases). The V end was cut by 5 bases, the J end by 2 bases, with 15 bases between. The CDR3 is 14 amino acids. Germline V CDR1 and CDR2: GTSNPN, SVGIG (reference sequence). The CDR3 nucleotides are TGTGCCTGGGCCCCGGGACTGACACAAGAGACCCAGTACTTC. Its translation: CAWAPGLTQETQYF.

J is TRBJ2-1 and V is TRBV11-2; D is ambiguous. Germline CDR1 SGHAT, CDR2 FQNNGV. The CDR3 is 13 amino acids. Trimming shortened V by 5 bases and J by 7 bases, and 12 bases separated the two germline ends. CDR3 nucleotides: TGTGCCAGCAGCCTAGTCCTCGTGAATGAGCAGTTCTTC. It encodes CASSLVLVNEQFF.

This clonotype turned up a few times. The CDR3 DNA follows: TGCAGTGCTAGGGGGGCTAGGCCTGATGAGGCTAACTATGGCTACACCTTC. This encodes CSARGARPDEANYGYTF. The rearrangement joins TRBV20-1 to TRBJ1-2; D is perhaps TRBD1 (6 bases). The CDR3 covers 17 residues. V was clipped by 3 bases and J by 0 bases, with 20 bases between them. The germline CDR1 and CDR2 sequences are DFQATT and SNEGSKA (reference sequence).

V usage is TRBV6-1 and J usage is TRBJ1-2; 10 bases are shared with TRBD1. This CDR3 is built from 14 residues. The ends lost 6 bases at V and 6 bases at J; junction bases unmatched: 7. Germline assignment: CDR1 MNHNS and CDR2 SASEGT. The CDR3: CASRRTGGVDGYTF. For the CDR3, the DNA is TGTGCCAGCAGACGGACAGGGGGAGTGGATGGCTACACCTTC.

The chain employs TRBV6-1 and TRBJ2-5, with 15 bases fitting TRBD2. The CDR3 has 15 amino acids. V lost 8 bases, J lost 5 bases, and 6 bases stayed unmatched. Germline lookup yields CDR1 MNHNS and CDR2 SASEGT. CDR3 coding DNA: TGTGCCAGCGGGGGGACTAGCGGGAGGTGGGAGACCCAGTACTTC. Translation: CASGGTSGRWETQYF.

In this sample, this clonotype turned up a few times. This chain connects TRBV24-1 to TRBJ2-3; 11 bases are a match to TRBD2. CDR3 length equals 14 residues. Germline trimming cut 7 bases from V and 11 bases from J; bases unmatched to any gene: 10. The germline V gene has CDR1 KGHDR and CDR2 SFDVKD. CDR3 DNA: TGTGCCACCAGCAATAGCGGGAGGGCCGGGGGGCAGTATTTT. Amino acids: CATSNSGRAGGQYF.

In its sample, this clonotype was seen a few times. The chain employs TRBV27 and TRBJ2-2; 7 nucleotides line up with TRBD1. The CDR3 contains 14 residues. Germline CDR1 is MNHEY and CDR2 is SMNVEV (reference sequence). J was trimmed by 3 bases and V by 4 bases; bases with no gene match: 2. The chain's CDR3 is CASSSGQYTGELFF. DNA for the CDR3: TGTGCCAGCAGTTCGGGACAGTACACCGGGGAGCTGTTTTTT.

This clonotype was seen at least ten times. The chain links TRBV11-2 to TRBJ2-7; 7 positions agree with TRBD1. Germline CDR1 is SGHAT and CDR2 is FQNNGV. After removal of 1 base from V and 0 bases from J, the junction contained 6 bases not matched to a gene. The CDR3 sequence is 16 residues long. As DNA, the CDR3 is TGTGCCAGCAGCTTAGCTTCACAGGGGATCTCCTACGAGCAGTACTTC. Amino acid sequence: CASSLASQGISYEQYF.

The V and J genes are TRBV7-9 and TRBJ2-2; D gene ambiguous. The V gene lost 1 base and the J gene lost 4 bases, with 7 bases spanning the gap. The CDR3 consists of 14 residues. CDR1 and CDR2 (germline): SEHNR, FQNEAQ (reference sequence). CDR3 amino acids: CASSLVLGTGELFF. The CDR3 nucleotides are TGTGCCAGCAGCTTAGTTCTGGGCACCGGGGAGCTGTTTTTT.

This clonotype was seen only a few times. The chain recombines TRBV29-1 with TRBJ2-3, with TRBD2 matching 10 bases. The germline V gene has CDR1 SQVTM and CDR2 ANQGSEA. V was pared by 4 bases and J by 5 bases, with 9 bases of the junction left unmatched. The CDR3 is 15 residues long. The DNA of the CDR3 is TGCAGCGTTGTGGTGCTAGCGGGAGTGGAAGATACGCAGTATTTT. It translates to CSVVVLAGVEDTQYF.